A selection of T cell receptor beta chains follows, all from one sample in a study of blood T cell repertoires in COVID-19. Method: immunoSEQ multiplex PCR; TCRdb's copy keeps in-frame clones and lacks some. The sample holds some 170,000 clones, about 90% seen once. Sequenced input: PBMCs or T cells enriched from blood (not recorded which). The origin of the receptors is a human donor with acute COVID-19. The donor label of this sample is uncertain. The CDR3 runs from the conserved cysteine through the conserved F or W.

v_gene	j_gene	CDR3aa
TRBV6-5	TRBJ2-2	CASTANTGELFF
TRBV7-3	TRBJ2-5	CASSFSAGGGRETQYF
TRBV15	TRBJ2-3	CATSRTGEGPDTQYF
TRBV5-8	TRBJ1-3	CASSLSRVSGNTIYF
TRBV2	TRBJ2-7	CASSRLSQGRPDYEQYF
TRBV27	TRBJ2-1	CASSLVSPGTGGRRYNEQFF
TRBV11-2	TRBJ1-2	CASSFVSDYGYTF
TRBV30	TRBJ1-5	CAWSGLDSNQPQHF
TRBV5-6	TRBJ1-5	CASSRAATGFRNSNQPQHF
TRBV19	TRBJ1-1	CASSTPWEGGTEAFF
TRBV7-5	TRBJ1-1	CARSLAMKTVNTPTEAFF
TRBV11-2	TRBJ1-2	CASSLMGPADYGYTF
TRBV27	TRBJ2-7	CASSFLSAGGAYEQYF
TRBV4-3	TRBJ2-2	CASSQAGQGTGELFF
TRBV19	TRBJ1-4	CASRRGSTNEKLFF
TRBV15	TRBJ2-5	CATSRAGVGQETQYF
TRBV11-3	TRBJ2-1	CASSLDMGKRRAGVSFF
TRBV6-7	TRBJ2-7	CASSYPTARRVLGGYEQYF
TRBV18	TRBJ2-7	CASSPGHFYEQYF
TRBV21-1	TRBJ1-3	CASSKVRGEGAGNTIYF
TRBV11-3	TRBJ1-1	CASSFPGTGTEAFF
TRBV3-1/TRBV3-2	TRBJ2-7	CASSPSLARNEQYF
TRBV3-1/TRBV3-2	TRBJ2-2	CASSQVGSGGATGELFF
TRBV7-9	TRBJ2-1	CASSPNTPGQGSNEQFF
TRBV13	TRBJ2-7	CASSFQGWGGGKSYEQYF
TRBV9	TRBJ2-1	CASSVGAGSYNEQFF
TRBV5-4	TRBJ2-3	CASSSSRTDTQYF
TRBV11-2	TRBJ2-7	CASSAGGGRRYEQYF
TRBV4-1	TRBJ1-6	CASSQVGGYNSPLHF
TRBV7-7	TRBJ2-2	CASSSYRDRGTSRNTGELFF
TRBV18	TRBJ2-3	CASSPAGTSGGEDTQYF
TRBV4-1	TRBJ2-7	CASSRISRLQFPGEQYF
TRBV29-1	TRBJ1-1	CSVERTLNTEAFF
TRBV9	TRBJ1-6	CASSSYWDMNSPLHF
TRBV11-3	TRBJ2-1	CASSNAGGGQFF
TRBV12-3/TRBV12-4	TRBJ2-7	CASSYIQGSEQYF
TRBV14	TRBJ1-5	CASSQSASSQPQHF
TRBV2	TRBJ2-1	CASSLLAGGGNEQFF